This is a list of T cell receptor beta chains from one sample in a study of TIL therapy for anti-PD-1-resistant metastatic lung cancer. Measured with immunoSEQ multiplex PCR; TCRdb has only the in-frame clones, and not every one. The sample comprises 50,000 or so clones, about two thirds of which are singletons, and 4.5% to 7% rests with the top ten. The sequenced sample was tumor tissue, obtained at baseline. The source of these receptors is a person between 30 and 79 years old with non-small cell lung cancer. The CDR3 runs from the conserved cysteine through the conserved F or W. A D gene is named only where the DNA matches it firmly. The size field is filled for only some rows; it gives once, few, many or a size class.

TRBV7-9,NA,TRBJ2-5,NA,TGTGTCTTAGTTAGTGTCGAGACCCAGTACTTC,CVLVSVETQYF
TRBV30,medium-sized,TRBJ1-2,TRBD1,TGTGCCTGGAACGACAGGGACACAAACTATGGCTACACCTTC,CAWNDRDTNYGYTF
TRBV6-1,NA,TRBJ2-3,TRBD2,TGTGCCAGCAGTGCCGCGGGCGGGGGGGCCGTAACAGATACGCAGTATTTT,CASSAAGGGAVTDTQYF
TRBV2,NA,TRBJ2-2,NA,TGTGCCAGCACTGGCGGCATGAACACCGGGGAGCTGTTTTTT,CASTGGMNTGELFF
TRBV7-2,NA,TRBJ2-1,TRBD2,TGTGCCAGCAGCTTTTTGGGACTAGCGGGGGACAATGAGCAGTTCTTC,CASSFLGLAGDNEQFF
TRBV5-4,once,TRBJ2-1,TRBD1,TGTGCCAGCAGCTTGGGACAGGGCTACAATGAGCAGTTCTTC,CASSLGQGYNEQFF
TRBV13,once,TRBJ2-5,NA,TGTGCCAGCAGCGCACGACAGCAAGAGACCCAGTACTTC,CASSARQQETQYF
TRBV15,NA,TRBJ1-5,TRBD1,TGTGCCACCAGCAGAGCAGACAGGGGGGAAGATTTGAGCAATCAGCCCCAGCATTTT,CATSRADRGEDLSNQPQHF
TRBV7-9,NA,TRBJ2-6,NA,TGTGCCAGCATTGAACCCGGCCGTTGGGGGGCCAACGTCCTGACTTTC,CASIEPGRWGANVLTF
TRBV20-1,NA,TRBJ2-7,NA,TGCAGCCCTGATTCTTACGGCGAGCAGTACTTC,CSPDSYGEQYF
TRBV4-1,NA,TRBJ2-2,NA,TGCGCCAGCAGCCAAGAGATAACCGGGGAGCTGTTTTTT,CASSQEITGELFF
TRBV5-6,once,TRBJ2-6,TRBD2,TGTGCCAGCAGCTTGAAAAAGGGCCTAGCGGTTTTTGGGGCCAACGTCCTGACTTTC,CASSLKKGLAVFGANVLTF
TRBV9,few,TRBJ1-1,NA,TGTGCCAGCAGTTTTGGGAGTACCACTGAAGCTTTCTTT,CASSFGSTTEAFF
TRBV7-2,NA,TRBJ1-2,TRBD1,TGTGCCAGCAGCCTTTCGGCGGGACAGGGGGGCTATGGCTACACCTTC,CASSLSAGQGGYGYTF
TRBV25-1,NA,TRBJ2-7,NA,TGTGCCAGCAGTGATCCCCCCGATGGATACGAGCAGTACTTC,CASSDPPDGYEQYF
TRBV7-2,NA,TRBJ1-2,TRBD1,TGTGCCAGCAGCATTCAGGGGGCCGTCTATGGCTACACCTTC,CASSIQGAVYGYTF
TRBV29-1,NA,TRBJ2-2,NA,TGCAGCGCTGGACACTTCCTGAACACCGGGGAGCTGTTTTTT,CSAGHFLNTGELFF
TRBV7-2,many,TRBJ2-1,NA,TGTGCCAGCAGCTTACCTAATCAAGCCAGGGAGCAGTTCTTC,CASSLPNQAREQFF
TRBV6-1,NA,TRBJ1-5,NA,TGTGCCAGCATATCGACTCCTGGTTTGCCCCAGCATTTT,CASISTPGLPQHF
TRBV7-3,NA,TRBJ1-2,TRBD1,TGTGCCAGCAGCTCCAGGGGGGGCTATGGCTACACCTTC,CASSSRGGYGYTF
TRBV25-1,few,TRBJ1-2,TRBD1,TGTGCCAGCAGTGGGGGACAGTATCCCTATGGCTACACCTTC,CASSGGQYPYGYTF
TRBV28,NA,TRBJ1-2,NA,TGTGCCAGCAGTTTATTCCCGGGGTATGGCTACACCTTC,CASSLFPGYGYTF
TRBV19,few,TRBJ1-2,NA,TGTGCCAGTGCGACGGGGTTTAGCGGCTACACCTTC,CASATGFSGYTF
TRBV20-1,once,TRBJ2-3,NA,TGCAGTGCTAGATTTGGAGATACGCAGTATTTT,CSARFGDTQYF